This is a list of T cell receptor beta chains from one sample in a study of read filtering for tumor transcriptome and immune sequencing. TCRdb re-called the reads through MiXCR, storing one row per CDR3 protein. The sample yields about 58,000 distinct CDR3 sequences, over 9% seen once. The sequenced material came from a population of CD138-negative cells sorted from bone marrow. Receptors originate from a donor at least 40 years old with multiple myeloma. Each CDR3 is given with its conserved first and last residue.

CASSLAGDRGTNEQYF | TRBJ2-7 | TRBV7-6
CASSQDMRIRDTQYF | TRBJ2-3 | TRBV14
CASSLAESSGGFSTDTRHF | TRBJ2-3 | TRBV5-1
CASSKRQGAYGQYF | TRBJ2-7 | TRBV11-1
CASSLSSYNEQFF | TRBJ2-1 | TRBV7-2
CASSQHGTGLSEQYF | TRBJ2-7 | TRBV4-1
CASSSRRGNTGELFF | TRBJ2-2 | TRBV28
CSAHGAGRKTQYF | TRBJ2-5 | TRBV20-1
CSAWGHRGDSPLHF | TRBJ1-6 | TRBV20-1
CSVGSAANTEAFF | TRBJ1-1 | TRBV29-1
CASTENRQETQYF | TRBJ2-5 | TRBV2
CASRSGPSQYF | TRBJ2-5 | TRBV19
CAISERDGANYGYTF | TRBJ1-2 | TRBV10-3
CASSFGGASTDTQYF | TRBJ2-3 | TRBV12-3/TRBV12-4
CASSHAPTGDYGYTF | TRBJ1-2 | TRBV4-1
CASRRSVGTDTQYF | TRBJ2-3 | TRBV27
CASSPADTQYF | TRBJ2-3 | TRBV18
CASSKGGRVETQYF | TRBJ2-5 | TRBV7-2
CASGTSGDYNEQFF | TRBJ2-1 | TRBV10-2
CSARRQGAGETQYF | TRBJ2-5 | TRBV20-1
CASSQEQRLLNTEAFF | TRBJ1-1 | TRBV4-2
CASSQGGANQPQHF | TRBJ1-5 | TRBV3-1
CASLEGYEQYF | TRBJ2-7 | TRBV6-1
CASSHPGQGDTEAFF | TRBJ1-1 | TRBV10-2
CASSLLGGAGGNQPQHF | TRBJ1-5 | TRBV4-1
CASSLDSEAFF | TRBJ1-1 | TRBV7-9
CASSLAGSRDNVEQFF | TRBJ2-1 | TRBV7-7
CSARSTGVTSPLHF | TRBJ1-6 | TRBV20-1
CASSLQGVDTEAFF | TRBJ1-1 | TRBV5-1
CSGRRANEKLFF | TRBJ1-4 | TRBV29-1
CASSLEAATQYF | TRBJ2-3 | TRBV5-1
CARSLGGTSGTDTQYF | TRBJ2-3 | TRBV5-1
CASSAIGETQYF | TRBJ2-5 | TRBV7-9
CASSLVSGTGPTGANVLTF | TRBJ2-6 | TRBV11-2
CASSTGRSTDTQYF | TRBJ2-3 | TRBV19
CASSLRGPGGLFF | TRBJ2-2 | TRBV11-3
CATRASTNTGELFF | TRBJ2-2 | TRBV12-3/TRBV12-4
CASSHWTGERETQYF | TRBJ2-5 | TRBV4-1
CASSFSTGQNTEAFF | TRBJ1-1 | TRBV6-5
CASSSWGQGVSNQPQHF | TRBJ1-5 | TRBV21-1
CASRETDSNYGYTF | TRBJ1-2 | TRBV19
CSARRRDSSYEQYF | TRBJ2-7 | TRBV20-1
CASRADRVNTEAFF | TRBJ1-1 | TRBV7-2
CASSPGDETQYF | TRBJ2-5 | TRBV27
CASSLGAGGNQPQHF | TRBJ1-5 | TRBV5-1
CASSRGAGRNSPLHF | TRBJ1-6 | TRBV7-3
CASSRGRYNEQFF | TRBJ2-1 | TRBV11-1
CASSSRTPPEQFF | TRBJ2-1 | TRBV28
CASSFGYQGSNYGYTF | TRBJ1-2 | TRBV5-1
CASGLAGNTGELFF | TRBJ2-2 | TRBV6-6
CSVGDRLEQFF | TRBJ2-1 | TRBV29-1
CASSGPWSEQYF | TRBJ2-7 | TRBV28
CASSAEGRVFLGVQPQHF | TRBJ1-5 | TRBV2